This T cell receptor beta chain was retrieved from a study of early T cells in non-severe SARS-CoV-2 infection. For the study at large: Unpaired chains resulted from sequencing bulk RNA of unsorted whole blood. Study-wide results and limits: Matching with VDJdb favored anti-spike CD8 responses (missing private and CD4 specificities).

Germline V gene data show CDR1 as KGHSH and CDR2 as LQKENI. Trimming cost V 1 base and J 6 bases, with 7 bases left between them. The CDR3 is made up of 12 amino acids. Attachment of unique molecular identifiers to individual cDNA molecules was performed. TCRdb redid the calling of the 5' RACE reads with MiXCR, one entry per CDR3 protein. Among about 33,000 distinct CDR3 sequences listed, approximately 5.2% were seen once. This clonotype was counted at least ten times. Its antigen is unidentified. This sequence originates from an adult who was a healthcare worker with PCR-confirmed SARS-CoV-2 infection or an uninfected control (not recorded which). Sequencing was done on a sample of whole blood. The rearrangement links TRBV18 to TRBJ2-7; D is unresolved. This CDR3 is CASSPQALEQYF. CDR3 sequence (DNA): TGTGCCAGCTCACCACAAGCCCTCGAGCAGTACTTC. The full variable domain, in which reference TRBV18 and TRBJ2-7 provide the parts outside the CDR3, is NAGVMQNPRHLVRRRGQEARLRCSPMKGHSHVYWYRQLPEEGLKFMVYLQKENIIDESGMPKERFSAEFPKEGPSILRIQQVVRGDSAAYFCASSPQALEQYFGPGTRLTVT.